The clone carrying this T cell receptor (beta chain) was observed many times. Its target is not known. The CDR3 has 13 amino acids. Per the germline V gene, CDR1 is KGHDR and CDR2 is SFDVKD. Trimming removed 7 bases from V and 5 bases from J; junction bases left unmatched: 5. The data belong to a study of neurological immune-mediated disorders. Study-wide points: One related-CDR3 cluster, which may be a signature, held the repertoires of 18 of 34 multiple sclerosis patients after phylogenetic grouping. Sharing of CDR3 amino acid sequences among expanded clones across subjects was absent, suggesting private repertoires in all groups.

Template-switch 5'RACE cDNA synthesis added a 10-nucleotide unique molecular identifier. Every sequencing run generated over 180 million TCR-beta sequences from 15-18 subjects. MiXCR, run by TCRdb on the 5' RACE reads, gives a single entry per CDR3 protein. The sample shows approximately 41,000 distinct CDR3 sequences, about 2.5% of them seen only once. The J gene is TRBJ2-3, the V gene TRBV24-1; 7 nucleotides line up with TRBD2. The sample taken for sequencing was PBMCs. The TCR was taken from a man aged 30-40 years with multiple sclerosis. The chain's CDR3 is CATSAGTKDTQYF. Here the CDR3 DNA reads TGTGCCACCAGCGCCGGGACTAAAGATACGCAGTATTTT.